Listed here are 26 T cell receptor beta chains from one sample, sequenced in a study of post-analysis software for immune sequencing data. Points from the study as a whole: Among four to six TRBV segments more frequent in patients than controls were TRBV5-6, TRBV5-1 and TRBV20-1.

These TCRs' antigens remain unknown. cDNA libraries for TCR beta contained unique molecular identifiers. TCRdb re-analysed the PCR reads in MiXCR, keeping a single row per CDR3 protein. Counted here are under 900,000 distinct CDR3 sequences, approximately 57% occurring once; the ten biggest clones make up about 4.8%. The sample consisted of blood. All receptors derive from a girl aged 10-17 years with multiple sclerosis.

This clonotype was seen a few times. This could be a read error, since a much larger clone is one nucleotide away. As DNA, the CDR3 is TGTGCCAGCAGTGGAAGACTCGGGGGGACTAACTACGAGCAGTACTTC. It encodes CASSGRLGGTNYEQYF. This chain links TRBV25-1 with TRBJ2-7; 7 nucleotides line up with TRBD2. The junction had 12 bases not matched to a gene; V was cut back by 4 bases and J by 3 bases. CDR1 is MGHDK and CDR2 is SYGVNS in the germline V gene. This CDR3 region has 16 residues.

This clonotype was counted a few times. V and J are TRBV10-3 and TRBJ1-2; 7 bases map to TRBD1. With 6 bases clipped from V and 8 bases from J, the junction kept 9 bases outside the gene matches. This CDR3 is 13 amino acids long. CDR1 is ENHRY and CDR2 is SYGVKD in the germline V gene. The CDR3 DNA follows: TGTGCCATCAGAGAAGACAGGGTCGACGGCTACACCTTC. Protein product: CAIREDRVDGYTF.

V and J are TRBV20-1 and TRBJ2-7; D might be TRBD1 or TRBD2, each matching 5 bases. Trimming removed 3 bases at V and 5 bases at J, with 14 bases between. The germline V gene encodes CDR1 DFQATT and CDR2 SNEGSKA (reference sequence). The CDR3 spans 13 residues. The DNA for the CDR3 is TGCAGTGCTAGTCAGGGTACGAGGGACGAGCAGTACTTC. Translating it yields CSASQGTRDEQYF.

The chain joins TRBV7-7 to TRBJ2-3, with 9 bases identical to TRBD2. The CDR3 has 14 residues. Germline-derived CDR1 and CDR2 are SSHAT and FNYEAQ (reference sequence). After removal of 5 bases from V and 7 bases from J, the junction contained 7 bases not matched to a gene. CDR3 in DNA: TGTGCCAGCAGCCCAAGCGGGGGGTCGAATACGCAGTATTTT. This encodes CASSPSGGSNTQYF.

This rearrangement joins TRBV29-1 to TRBJ2-3; maybe TRBD2 (5 bases). V gave up 3 bases and J gave up 8 bases, with 9 bases separating them. The CDR3 runs to 11 residues. Germline lookup yields CDR1 SQVTM and CDR2 ANQGSEA. The CDR3 region has the DNA TGCAGCGTTGATCAGGAGGCTACGCAGTATTTT. Translating gives CSVDQEATQYF.

The chain is built from TRBV10-3 and TRBJ2-5; tentative D call: TRBD1 (8 bases). V gave up 2 bases and J gave up 13 bases, with 23 bases separating them. Germline loops: CDR1 ENHRY, CDR2 SYGVKD. This CDR3 spans 15 amino acids. The CDR3, as DNA: TGTGCCATCAGTGAGGGGAGGGGGACAGGCACCCGGCGGTACTTC. Its translation is CAISEGRGTGTRRYF.

CDR3 in amino acids: CSVYGGGETQYF. Here the CDR3 DNA reads TGCAGCGTTTACGGGGGAGGAGAGACCCAGTACTTC. This chain uses TRBV29-1 with TRBJ2-5, with D possibly TRBD2 on 6 matching bases. The germline V gene has CDR1 SQVTM and CDR2 ANQGSEA. CDR3 length equals 12 residues. Between the trimmed V and J ends, which lost 5 bases and 4 bases, there was a span of 11 bases.

The rearrangement joins TRBV25-1 to TRBJ1-2, with D perhaps matching TRBD1 (5 bases). This CDR3 spans 16 amino acids. V lost 3 bases and J 0 bases, leaving 14 bases between the germline ends. Per the germline V gene, CDR1 is MGHDK and CDR2 is SYGVNS. CDR3 sequence reads: CASSDGGVHANYGYTF. CDR3 nucleotide sequence: TGTGCCAGCAGTGATGGGGGGGTCCACGCTAACTATGGCTACACCTTC.

J is TRBJ2-5 and V is TRBV29-1, with TRBD1 matching 7 bases. Per the germline V gene, CDR1 is SQVTM and CDR2 is ANQGSEA. Trimming at V came to 5 bases and at J to 1 base, leaving 4 bases not matched to a gene. This CDR3 region has 13 residues. CDR3 sequence (DNA): TGCAGCGTTTCTTGGACAGGCCAAGAGACCCAGTACTTC. Translation: CSVSWTGQETQYF.

The rearrangement links TRBV4-1 to TRBJ2-7; D is possibly TRBD1 or TRBD2 (5 bases each). V was cut by 0 bases and J by 1 base, with 10 bases left in between. The CDR3 extends over 15 amino acids. Per the germline V gene, CDR1 is MGHRA and CDR2 is YSYEKL. CDR3 sequence reads: CASSQESGGSYEQYF. The CDR3 nucleotides read TGCGCCAGCAGCCAAGAATCTGGGGGATCCTACGAGCAGTACTTC.

This clonotype was recorded many times. The rearrangement uses TRBV29-1 and TRBJ2-7, with a weak D call TRBD2 (5 bases). The CDR3 sequence is 12 residues long. Germline CDR1 SQVTM, CDR2 ANQGSEA. Trimming took 4 bases from V and 0 from J, leaving 7 bases between them. The CDR3 sequence is CSVAGNSYEQYF. The CDR3 DNA reads as TGCAGCGTTGCGGGGAACTCCTACGAGCAGTACTTC.

The CDR3 coding sequence is TGTGCCAGCAGTTACTCCCCCTCCTACGAGCAGTACTTC. It specifies CASSYSPSYEQYF. V is TRBV6-6 and J is TRBJ2-7; D gene ambiguous. The CDR3 has 13 amino acids. V lost 0 bases, J lost 0 bases, and 3 bases lay in between. The V gene's germline CDR1 is MNHNY and CDR2 SVGAGI (reference sequence).

A few counts support this clonotype. The V and J genes are TRBV12-3 or TRBV12-4 and TRBJ2-7, with D perhaps matching TRBD2 (7 bases). The J call may be incorrect, as the DNA end agrees better with TRBJ2-5. The CDR3 runs 15 residues. CDR3 nucleotide sequence: TGTGCCAGCTCAACAGGTTCGGGGGGCCATGGGACCCAGTACTTC. Its translation is CASSTGSGGHGTQYF.

In this sample, this clonotype turned up a few times. The chain links TRBV20-1 to TRBJ2-5; 12 nucleotides line up with TRBD2. CDR1 is DFQATT and CDR2 is SNEGSKA in the germline V gene (reference sequence). The CDR3 is 16 amino acids. J lost 3 bases, V lost 3 bases, and 8 bases had no gene match. CDR3 in amino acids: CSARRGRTSGEETQYF. DNA of the CDR3: TGCAGTGCTAGGAGGGGGAGGACTAGCGGGGAAGAGACCCAGTACTTC.

This chain connects TRBV20-1 to TRBJ2-3, with TRBD2 matching over 16 bases. CDR3 size: 17 residues. From germline, CDR1 is DFQATT and CDR2 SNEGSKA (reference sequence). With 6 bases clipped from V and 0 bases from J, the junction kept 6 bases outside the gene matches. CDR3 residues: CSASGLAGGPSTDTQYF. The DNA for the CDR3 is TGCAGTGCATCGGGACTAGCGGGGGGGCCGAGCACAGATACGCAGTATTTT.

This clonotype was seen more than once but under ten times. The V call is TRBV6-1, the J call TRBJ2-7; 9 nucleotides line up with TRBD1. Unmatched junction bases numbered 8, after V lost 0 bases and J lost 5 bases. CDR1 is MNHNS and CDR2 is SASEGT in the germline V gene. This CDR3 is 16 amino acids long. CDR3 nucleotide sequence: TGTGCCAGCAGTGAAGCAGCGGGACAGGGAGCTGACGAGCAGTACTTC. Translated: CASSEAAGQGADEQYF.

The CDR3 bases are TGTGCCAGCAGCTTAATGGTGGGGGAGACCCAGTACTTC. Amino acid sequence: CASSLMVGETQYF. This chain links TRBV7-2 with TRBJ2-5; D is unresolved. V was cut by 2 bases and J by 5 bases, with 9 bases left in between. The CDR3 contains 13 residues. CDR1 and CDR2 from the germline V gene are SGHTA and FQGNSA.

This clonotype turned up a few times. This chain connects TRBV5-8 to TRBJ2-5; no reliable D call. CDR1 is SGHTS, CDR2 YDEGEE, per germline. V gave up 2 bases and J gave up 11 bases, with 10 bases separating them. The length of the CDR3 is 11 residues. The CDR3 DNA reads as TGTGCCAGCAGCTTCTCTCAGGAGCAGTACTTC. Translating gives CASSFSQEQYF.

CDR3 sequence (DNA): TGCAGTGCTCTACTAGCGGGGGGCTACAATGAGCAGTTCTTC. Its translation: CSALLAGGYNEQFF. V is TRBV20-1 and J is TRBJ2-1; 12 bases are shared with TRBD2. Trimming cost V 5 bases and J 3 bases; bases outside gene matches: 2. Germline CDR1 reads DFQATT; CDR2 reads SNEGSKA (reference sequence). The CDR3 totals 14 residues.

The chain combines TRBV20-1 with TRBJ1-2, with 9 bases aligning to TRBD1. The trim removed 3 bases at V and 4 bases at J, leaving 12 bases unmatched. This CDR3 has 16 amino acids. Germline V gene sequence: CDR1 DFQATT, CDR2 SNEGSKA (reference sequence). CDR3 coding DNA: TGCAGTGCTAGGGGTGGGACAGGGAGCCCGAGCTATGGCTACACCTTC. This sequence encodes CSARGGTGSPSYGYTF.

The chain has TRBV5-1 and TRBJ2-7, with 11 nucleotides matching TRBD2. The CDR3 loop spans 16 amino acids. Germline V gives CDR1 SGHRS, CDR2 YFSETQ. With 4 bases clipped from V and 2 bases from J, the junction kept 8 bases outside the gene matches. DNA of the CDR3: TGCGCCAGCAGCCCCGGAGGGACTAGCGGTACCTACGAGCAGTACTTC. Amino acids: CASSPGGTSGTYEQYF.

The chain has TRBV7-9 and TRBJ2-7; 8 bases line up with TRBD1. V lost 10 bases, J lost 3 bases, and 8 bases stayed unmatched. CDR3 length: 13 residues. Germline V gene sequence: CDR1 SEHNR, CDR2 FQNEAQ (reference sequence). In DNA form, the CDR3 reads TGTGCCACCGAGGGACAGGAGTTCTACGAGCAGTACTTC. This gives the protein CATEGQEFYEQYF.

In regard to this clonotype: The junction departs from germline at one end; a sequencing error may be responsible. This rearrangement joins TRBV7-9 to TRBJ2-2; 8 bases match TRBD2. Germline V CDR1 and CDR2: SEHNR, FQNEAQ (reference sequence). This CDR3 contains 19 residues. The CDR3 DNA reads TGTGCCAGCAGCTTAATCCGGGAGGGCTCCTATGCGAATACCGGGGAGCTGTTTTTT. This codes for CASSLIREGSYANTGELFF.

In its sample, this clonotype was seen once. The V call is TRBV6-6, the J call TRBJ2-1, with 8 bases aligning to TRBD2. The CDR3 totals 15 residues. Germline CDR1 and CDR2: MNHNY and SVGAGI (reference sequence). Trimming at V came to 7 bases and at J to 5 bases, leaving 10 bases not matched to a gene. CDR3 bases: TGTGCCAGCAAGCCCAAAGTAGCGGGAAACAATGAGCAGTTCTTC. It codes for CASKPKVAGNNEQFF.

The rearrangement uses TRBV7-3 and TRBJ2-7; TRBD1 matches 7 bases. Per germline, CDR1 SGHTA and CDR2 FQGTGA. The CDR3 spans 15 residues. V was clipped by 2 bases and J by 2 bases; unmatched bases: 6. This chain's CDR3 is CASSLHEGAPYEQYF. As DNA, the CDR3 is TGTGCCAGCAGCTTACACGAGGGGGCCCCCTACGAGCAGTACTTC.

This clonotype has more than one count but fewer than ten. This chain links TRBV10-3 with TRBJ1-2; D gene unclear. V was cut by 4 bases and J by 3 bases, with 12 bases left in between. The CDR3 totals 14 residues. CDR1 and CDR2 from the germline V gene are ENHRY and SYGVKD. The CDR3, as DNA: TGTGCCATCAGTGGGGCCTCTGGAGACTATGGCTACACCTTC. Amino acids: CAISGASGDYGYTF.